This T cell receptor beta chain stems from a study of cytomegalovirus exposure and HLA in healthy donors. The wider study: Of the donors genotyped, approximately 410 in all, about 80% fell in the Caucasian-associated ancestry cluster. Study-wide results and caveats: The authors later linked a missense DCLRE1C variant to TCR beta V- and J-gene trimming. The sole available immune exposure information was CMV serostatus.

The PCR ran on 60 Vbeta and 13 Jbeta primers. Produced via immunoSEQ multiplex PCR; TCRdb's table is partial and in-frame only. The sample lists some 180,000 clones, 12% seen once, with 7.8% in the top ten. The CDR3 totals 14 residues. After removal of 5 bases from V and 1 base from J, the junction contained 4 bases not matched to a gene. Germline CDR1 is MDHEN and CDR2 is SYDVKM. A note on this clone: Its target is unknown.

This chain links TRBV28 with TRBJ2-5; 7 nucleotides match TRBD1. This receptor was identified in a man aged 50 to 60 in good health and CMV-seropositive. Sequencing used PBMCs. The CDR3 reads CASSPGTVQETQYF. DNA for the CDR3: TGTGCCAGCAGTCCCGGGACAGTCCAAGAGACCCAGTACTTC. Using reference TRBV28 and TRBJ2-5 for the parts outside the CDR3, the full variable domain is DVKVTQSSRYLVKRTGEKVFLECVQDMDHENMFWYRQDPGLGLRLIYFSYDVKMKEKGDIPEGYSVSREKKERFSLILESASTNQTSMYLCASSPGTVQETQYFGPGTRLLVL.